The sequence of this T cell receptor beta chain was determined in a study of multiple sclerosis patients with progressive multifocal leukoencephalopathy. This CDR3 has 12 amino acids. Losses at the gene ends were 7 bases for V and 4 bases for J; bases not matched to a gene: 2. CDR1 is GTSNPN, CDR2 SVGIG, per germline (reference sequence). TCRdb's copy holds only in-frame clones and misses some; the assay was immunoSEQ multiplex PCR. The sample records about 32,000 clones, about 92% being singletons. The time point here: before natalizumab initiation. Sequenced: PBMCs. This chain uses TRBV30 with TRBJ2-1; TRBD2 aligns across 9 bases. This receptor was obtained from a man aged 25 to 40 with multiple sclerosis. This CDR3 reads CASSGVYNEQFF. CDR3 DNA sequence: TGTGCCTCTAGCGGGGTGTACAATGAGCAGTTCTTC.